The 3 T cell receptor beta chains below all came from one sample that was sequenced in a study of CD8 T cells in ankylosing spondylitis. One entry per CDR3 protein, called by TCRdb with MiXCR from the 5' RACE reads. The repertoire includes hundreds of thousands of distinct CDR3 sequences, approximately 24% of them detected once, and approximately 6.6% sits in the top ten. The sequencing sample was made of blood, either unsorted or a sorted T cell fraction (not recorded which). Receptor source: a male donor with ankylosing spondylitis or in good health (not recorded which).

This clonotype turned up a few times. This chain connects TRBV20-1 to TRBJ2-5; TRBD1 might be the D (5 bases). Trimming took off 3 bases at V and 2 bases at J, with 7 bases between the two ends. CDR1 and CDR2 (germline): DFQATT, SNEGSKA (reference sequence). The CDR3 is 12 amino acids. The CDR3 region is CSASRAQETQYF. DNA of the CDR3: TGCAGTGCTAGCAGGGCGCAAGAGACCCAGTACTTC.

This clonotype appeared many times. The chain uses TRBV28 and TRBJ2-1; D unresolved. Trimming pared 5 bases from V and 0 bases from J, leaving 11 bases between. CDR1 MDHEN and CDR2 SYDVKM come from the germline V gene. The CDR3 has 15 amino acids. This CDR3 reads CASSTKGGSYNEQFF. CDR3 nucleotides: TGTGCCAGCAGTACCAAGGGTGGCTCCTACAATGAGCAGTTCTTC.

The chain recombines TRBV5-6 with TRBJ2-1, with D tentatively TRBD2 (5 bases). Looked up from germline, CDR1 is SGHDT and CDR2 is YYEEEE. The CDR3 contains 18 residues. Deletions cut 2 bases from V and 6 bases from J, with 24 bases between. Written as DNA, the CDR3 is TGTGCCAGCAGCTTAATTGGTGCGGGTACGAAATCCCCCAATGAGCAGTTCTTC. Translation gives CASSLIGAGTKSPNEQFF.